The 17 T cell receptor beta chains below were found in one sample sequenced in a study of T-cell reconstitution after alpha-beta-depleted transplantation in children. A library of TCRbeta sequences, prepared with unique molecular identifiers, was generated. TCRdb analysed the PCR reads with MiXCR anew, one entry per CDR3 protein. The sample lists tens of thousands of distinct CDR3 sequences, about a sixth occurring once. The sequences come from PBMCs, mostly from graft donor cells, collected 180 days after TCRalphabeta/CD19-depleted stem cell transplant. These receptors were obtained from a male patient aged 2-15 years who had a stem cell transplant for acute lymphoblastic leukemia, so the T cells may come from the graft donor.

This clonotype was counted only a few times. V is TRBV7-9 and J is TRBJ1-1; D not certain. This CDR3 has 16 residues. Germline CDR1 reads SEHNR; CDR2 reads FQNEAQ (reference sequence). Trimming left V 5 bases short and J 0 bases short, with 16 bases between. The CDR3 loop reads CASSPYFGLMNTEAFF. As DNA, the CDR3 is TGTGCCAGCAGCCCCTACTTCGGACTCATGAACACTGAAGCTTTCTTT. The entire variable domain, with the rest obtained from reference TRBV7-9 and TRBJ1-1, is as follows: DTGVSQNPRHKITKRGQNVTFRCDPISEHNRLYWYRQTLGQGPEFLTYFQNEAQLEKSRLLSDRFSAERPKGSFSTLEIQRTEQGDSAMYLCASSPYFGLMNTEAFFGQGTRLTVV.

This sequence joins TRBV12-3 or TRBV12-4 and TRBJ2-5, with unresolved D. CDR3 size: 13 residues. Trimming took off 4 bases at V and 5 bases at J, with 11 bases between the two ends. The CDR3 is CASSSSVRETQYF. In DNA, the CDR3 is TGTGCCAGCAGTTCGAGTGTCCGGGAGACCCAGTACTTC.

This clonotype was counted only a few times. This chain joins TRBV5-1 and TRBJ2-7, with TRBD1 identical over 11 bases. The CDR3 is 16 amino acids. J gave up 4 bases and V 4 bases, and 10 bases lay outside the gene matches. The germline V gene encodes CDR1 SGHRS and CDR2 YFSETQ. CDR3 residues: CASSQLAGDRGYEQYF. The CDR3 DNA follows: TGCGCCAGCAGCCAATTGGCGGGGGACAGGGGGTACGAGCAGTACTTC.

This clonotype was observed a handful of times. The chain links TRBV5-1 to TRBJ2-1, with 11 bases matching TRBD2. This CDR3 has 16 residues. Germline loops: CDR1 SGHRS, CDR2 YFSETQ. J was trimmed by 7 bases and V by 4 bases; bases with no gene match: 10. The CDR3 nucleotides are TGCGCCAGCAGCAGAATACTAGCGGGGGTTGGAAATGAGCAGTTCTTC. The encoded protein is CASSRILAGVGNEQFF.

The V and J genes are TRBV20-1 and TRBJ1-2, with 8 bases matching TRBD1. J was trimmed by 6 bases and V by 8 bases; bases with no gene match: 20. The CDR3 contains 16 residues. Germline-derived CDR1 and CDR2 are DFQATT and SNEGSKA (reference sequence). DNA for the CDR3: TGCAGTATCCCGCGACTCACCGGGACAGGCGACGATGGCTACACCTTC. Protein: CSIPRLTGTGDDGYTF.

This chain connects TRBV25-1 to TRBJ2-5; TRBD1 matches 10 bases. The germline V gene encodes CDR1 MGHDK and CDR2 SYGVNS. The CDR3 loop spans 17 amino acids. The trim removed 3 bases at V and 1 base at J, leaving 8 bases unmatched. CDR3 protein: CASSDNTGTGAQETQYF. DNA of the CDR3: TGTGCCAGCAGTGACAATACCGGGACAGGGGCCCAAGAGACCCAGTACTTC.

In nucleotides, the CDR3 is TGTGCCAGCAGCGAGGAGGACAGAAAGCAGTACTTC. This translates into CASSEEDRKQYF. This sequence joins TRBV9 and TRBJ2-7; the D gene is possibly TRBD1 (6 bases). This CDR3 is 12 amino acids long. Looked up from germline, CDR1 is SGDLS and CDR2 is YYNGEE. The V end lost 3 bases, the J end lost 8 bases, and 12 bases lay between the germline ends.

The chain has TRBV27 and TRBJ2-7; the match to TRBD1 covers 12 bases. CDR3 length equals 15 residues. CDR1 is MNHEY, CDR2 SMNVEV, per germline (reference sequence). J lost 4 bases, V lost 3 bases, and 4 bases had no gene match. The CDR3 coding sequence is TGTGCCAGCAGTTTGGGGACAGGGGGCTATTACGAGCAGTACTTC. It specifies CASSLGTGGYYEQYF.

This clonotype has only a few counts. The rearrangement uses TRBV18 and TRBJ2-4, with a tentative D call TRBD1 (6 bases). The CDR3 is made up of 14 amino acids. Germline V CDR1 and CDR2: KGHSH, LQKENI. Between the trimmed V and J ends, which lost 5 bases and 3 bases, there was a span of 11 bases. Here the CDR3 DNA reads TGTGCCAGCTCAAATCGACAGGACAAAAACATTCAGTACTTC. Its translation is CASSNRQDKNIQYF. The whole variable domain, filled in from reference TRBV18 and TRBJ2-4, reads NAGVMQNPRHLVRRRGQEARLRCSPMKGHSHVYWYRQLPEEGLKFMVYLQKENIIDESGMPKERFSAEFPKEGPSILRIQQVVRGDSAAYFCASSNRQDKNIQYFGAGTRLSVL.

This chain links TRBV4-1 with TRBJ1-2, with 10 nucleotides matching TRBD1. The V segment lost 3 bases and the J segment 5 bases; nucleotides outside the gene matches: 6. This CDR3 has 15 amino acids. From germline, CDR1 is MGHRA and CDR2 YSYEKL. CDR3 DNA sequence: TGCGCCAGCAGCCATATAGGACAGGGGGATTATGGCTACACCTTC. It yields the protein CASSHIGQGDYGYTF.

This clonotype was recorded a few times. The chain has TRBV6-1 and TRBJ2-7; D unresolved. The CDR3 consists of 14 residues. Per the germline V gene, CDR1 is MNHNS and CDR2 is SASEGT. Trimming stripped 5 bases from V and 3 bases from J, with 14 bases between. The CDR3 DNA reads TGTGCCAGCAGTCTCAGTGGGGAATTCTACGAGCAGTACTTC. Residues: CASSLSGEFYEQYF.

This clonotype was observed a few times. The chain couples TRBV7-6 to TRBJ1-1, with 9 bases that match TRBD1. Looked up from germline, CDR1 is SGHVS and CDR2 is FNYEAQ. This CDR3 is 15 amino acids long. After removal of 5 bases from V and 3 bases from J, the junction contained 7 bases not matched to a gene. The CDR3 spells CASSVYRGPYTEAFF. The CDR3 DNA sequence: TGTGCCAGCAGCGTCTACAGGGGGCCGTACACTGAAGCTTTCTTT.

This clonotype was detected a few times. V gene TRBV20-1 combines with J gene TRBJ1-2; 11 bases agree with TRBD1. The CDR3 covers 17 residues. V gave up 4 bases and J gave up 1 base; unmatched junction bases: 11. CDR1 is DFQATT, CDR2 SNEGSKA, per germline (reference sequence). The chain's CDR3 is CSATRSGTGGINYGYTF. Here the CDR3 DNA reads TGCAGTGCTACTCGCTCCGGGACAGGGGGGATTAACTATGGCTACACCTTC.

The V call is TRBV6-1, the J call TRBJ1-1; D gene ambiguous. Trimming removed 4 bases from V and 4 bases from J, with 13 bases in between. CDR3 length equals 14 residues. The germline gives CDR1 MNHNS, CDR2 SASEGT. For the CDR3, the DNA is TGTGCCAGCAGTGTTCAAGGGAGGACCACTGAAGCTTTCTTT. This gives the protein CASSVQGRTTEAFF.

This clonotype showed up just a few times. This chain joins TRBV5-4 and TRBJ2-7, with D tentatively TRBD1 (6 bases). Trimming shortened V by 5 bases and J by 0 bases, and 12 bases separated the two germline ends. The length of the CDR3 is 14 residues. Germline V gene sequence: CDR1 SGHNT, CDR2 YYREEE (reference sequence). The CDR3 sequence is CASRWDTDSYEQYF. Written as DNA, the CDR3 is TGTGCCAGCAGGTGGGACACTGACTCCTACGAGCAGTACTTC. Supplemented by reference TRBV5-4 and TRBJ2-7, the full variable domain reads ETGVTQSPTHLIKTRGQQVTLRCSSQSGHNTVSWYQQALGQGPQFIFQYYREEENGRGNFPPRFSGLQFPNYSSELNVNALELDDSALYLCASRWDTDSYEQYFGPGTRLTVT.

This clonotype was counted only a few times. CDR3: CSARGARRGETQYF. As DNA, the CDR3 is TGCAGTGCCCGGGGGGCCCGAAGGGGTGAGACCCAGTACTTC. V and J are TRBV20-1 and TRBJ2-5; weak D call: TRBD2 (7 bases). CDR3 length: 14 residues. Trimming took 6 bases from V and 5 from J, leaving 19 bases between them. Germline CDR1 DFQATT, CDR2 SNEGSKA (reference sequence).

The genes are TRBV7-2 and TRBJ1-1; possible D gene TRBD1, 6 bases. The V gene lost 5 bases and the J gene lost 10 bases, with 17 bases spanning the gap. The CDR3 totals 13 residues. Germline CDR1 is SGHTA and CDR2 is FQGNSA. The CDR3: CASSVLQGRGAFF. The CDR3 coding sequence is TGTGCCAGCAGCGTACTTCAGGGGCGTGGAGCTTTCTTT.